The rows below give T cell receptor beta chains drawn from one sample of a study of T cells after yellow fever vaccination. Via MiXCR, TCRdb re-called the 5' RACE reads, giving one row per CDR3 protein. Among hundreds of thousands of distinct CDR3 sequences, roughly 6.2% were seen once, and the ten largest hold roughly 15%. The source material was PBMCs, sampled 5 days after the yellow fever booster vaccination. The receptor set was obtained from a young man who received the YFV17D yellow fever vaccine. The CDR3 runs from the conserved cysteine through the conserved F or W. A D gene is named only where the DNA matches it firmly. A clone size is listed for some rows: how often the clone was seen (once, few, many), or a class if it is expanded.

d_gene | j_gene | abundance | v_gene | CDR3nt | CDR3aa
NA | TRBJ2-1 | NA | TRBV12-3/TRBV12-4 | TGTGCCAGCAGCTTTAGAGGGGTAGAGCAGTTCTTC | CASSFRGVEQFF
NA | TRBJ1-1 | many | TRBV6-2/TRBV6-3 | TGTGCCAGCACCCCCCAAAGAGGGCGCGGGAACACTGAAGCTTTCTTT | CASTPQRGRGNTEAFF
NA | TRBJ1-2 | NA | TRBV6-1 | TGTGCCAGCAGCCTCCTGTCTAGGGAATCCTATGGCTACACCTTC | CASSLLSRESYGYTF
NA | TRBJ1-1 | NA | TRBV20-1 | TGCAGTGCTAGGAGGGGGGCAGCAAACACTGAAGCTTTCTTT | CSARRGAANTEAFF
NA | TRBJ1-1 | few | TRBV5-1 | TGCGCCAGCGCCATCAGAAATGAGGGATCTGAAGCTTTCTTT | CASAIRNEGSEAFF
TRBD2 | TRBJ2-7 | many | TRBV28 | TGTGCCAGCCGATTGCAGGGTCTAGCGGGAGGACCCCGAAGGGTGCAGTACTTC | CASRLQGLAGGPRRVQYF
NA | TRBJ2-1 | few | TRBV14 | TGTGCCAGCAGCCAAGGGGCAGGGCCACCGGCGAATGAGCAGTTCTTC | CASSQGAGPPANEQFF
NA | TRBJ2-7 | many | TRBV6-1 | TGTGCCAGCAGCCCTCGACAGGTCCCCCCCTACGAGCAGTACTTC | CASSPRQVPPYEQYF
TRBD1 | TRBJ1-6 | many | TRBV27 | TGTGCCAGCCGAAGGACAGGGGATGTTTCACCCCTCCACTTT | CASRRTGDVSPLHF
TRBD2 | TRBJ2-3 | few | TRBV7-2 | TGTGCCAGCAGCTTAGTGGGCGGGAGGGCAGATACGCAGTATTTT | CASSLVGGRADTQYF
TRBD2 | TRBJ2-7 | many | TRBV20-1 | TGCAGTGCTAGAGGACTAGCGGGAGTTGGCGAGCAGTACTTC | CSARGLAGVGEQYF
TRBD1 | TRBJ2-3 | many | TRBV28 | TGTGCCAGCAGTTCAACCGGACAGGGCCCTTATACGCAGTATTTT | CASSSTGQGPYTQYF
NA | TRBJ1-2 | NA | TRBV29-1 | TGCAGCGTAGGCCGGACGGAAGACTATGGCTACACCTTC | CSVGRTEDYGYTF
TRBD1 | TRBJ1-1 | few | TRBV6-5 | TGTGCCAGCAGTTACCCGACCCACACAGGGGACGGGCTGAACACTGAAGCTTTCTTT | CASSYPTHTGDGLNTEAFF
TRBD1 | TRBJ2-7 | many | TRBV5-1 | TGCGCCAGCAGCTTGGATGGACAGGGCTACGAGCAGTACTTC | CASSLDGQGYEQYF
NA | TRBJ1-6 | few | TRBV7-2 | NA | CASSSSGHYNSPLHF
NA | TRBJ2-2 | few | TRBV4-3 | TGCGCCAGCAGCCAAGAAATGGTTCGCGGTTATAAACACACCGGGGAGCTGTTTTTT | CASSQEMVRGYKHTGELFF
TRBD1 | TRBJ1-2 | few | TRBV24-1 | TGTGCCACCAGTGAGGGACAGGGAGTCAACTATGGCTACACCTTC | CATSEGQGVNYGYTF
NA | TRBJ1-4 | many | TRBV6-5 | TGTGCCAGCACCGAACGGGACGGAAAACTGTTTTTT | CASTERDGKLFF
TRBD2 | TRBJ2-5 | NA | TRBV7-2 | TGTGCCAGCAGCTTAGGACTAGCGGGAGGGCTTCACTTC | CASSLGLAGGLHF